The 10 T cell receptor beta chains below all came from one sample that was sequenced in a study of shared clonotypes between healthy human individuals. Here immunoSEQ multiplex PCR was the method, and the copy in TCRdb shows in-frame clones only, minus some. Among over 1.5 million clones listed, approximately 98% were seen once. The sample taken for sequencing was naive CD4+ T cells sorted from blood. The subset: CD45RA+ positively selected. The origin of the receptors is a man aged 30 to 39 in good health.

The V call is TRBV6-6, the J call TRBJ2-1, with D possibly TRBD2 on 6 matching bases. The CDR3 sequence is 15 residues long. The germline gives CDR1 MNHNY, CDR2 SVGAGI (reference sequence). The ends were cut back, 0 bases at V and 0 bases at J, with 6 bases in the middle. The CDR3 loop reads CASSYSGGSYNEQFF. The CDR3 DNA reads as TGTGCCAGCAGTTACTCGGGGGGCTCCTACAATGAGCAGTTCTTC.

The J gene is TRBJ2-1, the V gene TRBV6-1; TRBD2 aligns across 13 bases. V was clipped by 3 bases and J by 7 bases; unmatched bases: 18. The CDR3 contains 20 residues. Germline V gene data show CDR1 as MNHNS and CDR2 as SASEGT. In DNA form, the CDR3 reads TGTGCCAGCAGTGATTGGGGTTTCAGGTGGACTAGCGGGAGTAGGAATGAGCAGTTCTTC. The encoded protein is CASSDWGFRWTSGSRNEQFF.

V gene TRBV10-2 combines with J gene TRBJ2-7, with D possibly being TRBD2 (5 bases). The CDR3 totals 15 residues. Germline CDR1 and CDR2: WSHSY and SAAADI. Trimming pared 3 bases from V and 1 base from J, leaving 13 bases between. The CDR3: CASSEYVGVSYEQYF. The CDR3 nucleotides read TGCGCCAGCAGTGAATATGTGGGAGTGTCCTACGAGCAGTACTTC.

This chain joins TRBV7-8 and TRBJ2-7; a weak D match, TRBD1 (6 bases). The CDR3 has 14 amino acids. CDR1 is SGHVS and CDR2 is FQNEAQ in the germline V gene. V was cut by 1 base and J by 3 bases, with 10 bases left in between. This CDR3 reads CASSLDAGVYEQYF. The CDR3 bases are TGTGCCAGCAGCTTAGATGCAGGGGTCTACGAGCAGTACTTC.

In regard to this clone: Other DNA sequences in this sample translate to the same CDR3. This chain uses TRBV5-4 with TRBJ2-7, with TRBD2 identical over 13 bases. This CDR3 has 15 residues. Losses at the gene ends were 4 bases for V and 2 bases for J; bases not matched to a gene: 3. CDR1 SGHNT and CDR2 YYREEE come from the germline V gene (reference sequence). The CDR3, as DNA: TGTGCCAGCAGCGGCGGGACTAGCGGGGCCTACGAGCAGTACTTC. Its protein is CASSGGTSGAYEQYF.

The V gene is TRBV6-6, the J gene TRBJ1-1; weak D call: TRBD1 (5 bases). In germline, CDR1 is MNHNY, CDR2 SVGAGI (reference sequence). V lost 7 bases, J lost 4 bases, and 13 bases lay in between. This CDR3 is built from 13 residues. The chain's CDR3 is CASNFRGGTEAFF. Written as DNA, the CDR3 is TGTGCCAGCAACTTTAGGGGAGGCACTGAAGCTTTCTTT.

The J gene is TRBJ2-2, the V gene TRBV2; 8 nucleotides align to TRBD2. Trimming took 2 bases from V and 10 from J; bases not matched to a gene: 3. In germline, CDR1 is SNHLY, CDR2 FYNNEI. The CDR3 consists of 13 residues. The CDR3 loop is CASSEPGGLELFF. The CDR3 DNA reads TGTGCCAGCAGTGAACCGGGGGGGCTGGAGCTGTTTTTT.

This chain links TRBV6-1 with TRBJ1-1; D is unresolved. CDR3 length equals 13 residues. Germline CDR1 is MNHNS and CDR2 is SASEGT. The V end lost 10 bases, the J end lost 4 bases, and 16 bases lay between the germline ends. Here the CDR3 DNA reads TGTGCCACCAGCCGGAAGGCGGGCACTGAAGCTTTCTTT. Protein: CATSRKAGTEAFF.

The CDR3 sequence is CAWCGTGGNIQYF. The CDR3 DNA is TGTGCCTGGTGCGGGACAGGGGGAAACATTCAGTACTTC. This chain joins TRBV30 and TRBJ2-4; 11 bases agree with TRBD1. CDR1 and CDR2 (germline): GTSNPN, SVGIG (reference sequence). There are 13 residues in the CDR3. The junction had 3 bases not matched to a gene; V was cut back by 5 bases and J by 6 bases.

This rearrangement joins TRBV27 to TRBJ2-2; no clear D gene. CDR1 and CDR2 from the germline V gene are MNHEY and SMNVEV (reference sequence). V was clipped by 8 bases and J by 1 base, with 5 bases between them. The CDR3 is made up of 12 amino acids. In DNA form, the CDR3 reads TGTGCCAGCGACGGGAACACCGGGGAGCTGTTTTTT. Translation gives CASDGNTGELFF.